The 23 T cell receptor beta chains in this list originate from one sample, sequenced in a study of T cell responses to AZD1222 COVID-19 vaccine. Measured with immunoSEQ multiplex PCR; TCRdb has only the in-frame clones, and not every one. The sample records approximately 300,000 clones, 90% to 95% being singletons. Sample: peripheral blood, taken 28 days after the second AZD1222 dose. These receptors all come from an adult who received the AZD1222 COVID-19 vaccine.

This clone showed up just once. The chain is built from TRBV5-8 and TRBJ2-1, with 13 nucleotides matching TRBD2. The junction had 7 bases not matched to a gene; V was cut back by 1 base and J by 0 bases. Germline loops: CDR1 SGHTS, CDR2 YDEGEE. This CDR3 is built from 19 residues. Here the CDR3 DNA reads TGTGCCAGCAGCTTGAAAGTACTAGCGGGGGGGAGCTCCTACAATGAGCAGTTCTTC. It codes for CASSLKVLAGGSSYNEQFF.

A note on this clone: Other DNA sequences in the sample encode the same CDR3. The chain combines TRBV28 with TRBJ2-1; D uncertain. The V gene lost 4 bases and the J gene lost 1 base, with 8 bases spanning the gap. From germline, CDR1 is MDHEN and CDR2 SYDVKM. This CDR3 has 14 amino acids. The CDR3 region has the DNA TGTGCCAGCAGTTCCGGCGGTTCCTACAATGAGCAGTTCTTC. As protein: CASSSGGSYNEQFF.

With regard to this clone: At one end, the junction sequence differs from germline, possibly due to a read error. This chain's CDR3 is CASSQSTSGGVF. The CDR3 bases are TGTGCCAGCAGTCAATCGACTAGCGGGGGCGTCTTC. The chain joins TRBV3-1 (or the pseudogene TRBV3-2) to TRBJ2-1, with TRBD2 matching 12 bases. Germline-derived CDR1 and CDR2 are LGHDT and YNNKEL (reference sequence). This CDR3 has 12 residues.

This clone was observed a single time. The chain carries TRBV7-9 and TRBJ2-7; D is perhaps TRBD2 (6 bases). The germline gives CDR1 SEHNR, CDR2 FQNEAQ (reference sequence). The V end lost 6 bases, the J end lost 6 bases, and 12 bases lay between the germline ends. The CDR3 is 12 residues long. CDR3 region: CASRREVGEQYF. DNA for the CDR3: TGTGCCAGCAGGAGGGAGGTGGGCGAGCAGTACTTC.

The J gene is TRBJ2-7, the V gene TRBV6-1; D is uncertain. The CDR3 spans 11 residues. V gave up 1 base and J gave up 9 bases, with 7 bases separating them. Germline loops: CDR1 MNHNS, CDR2 SASEGT. DNA for the CDR3: TGTGCCAGCAGTGAAGGGGTGGGGCAGTACTTC. Translation: CASSEGVGQYF.

In this sample, this clone is medium-sized. The rearrangement uses TRBV7-9 and TRBJ1-5; TRBD1 agrees at 7 bases. J gave up 7 bases and V 7 bases, and 7 bases lay outside the gene matches. Germline values: CDR1 SEHNR, CDR2 FQNEAQ (reference sequence). The CDR3 length is 13 residues. CDR3 sequence: CASTRGTDQPQHF. In nucleotides, the CDR3 is TGTGCCAGCACCCGGGGGACAGACCAGCCCCAGCATTTT.

The V call is TRBV7-9, the J call TRBJ2-2, with no clear D. This CDR3 is 16 amino acids long. Germline V lookup: CDR1 SEHNR, CDR2 FQNEAQ (reference sequence). The V gene lost 5 bases and the J gene lost 7 bases, with 20 bases spanning the gap. CDR3 protein: CASSLYRGFLDGELFF. CDR3 DNA: TGTGCCAGCAGCCTATACAGAGGCTTCCTCGACGGGGAGCTGTTTTTT.

V and J are TRBV2 and TRBJ1-5; 7 nucleotides match TRBD1. CDR1 is SNHLY and CDR2 is FYNNEI in the germline V gene. There are 14 residues in the CDR3. Trimming cost V 3 bases and J 5 bases; bases outside gene matches: 4. The CDR3 DNA reads as TGTGCCAGCAGTGAGGGGCAGGGGGATCAGCCCCAGCATTTT. This encodes CASSEGQGDQPQHF.

This sequence joins TRBV20-1 and TRBJ2-1; D may be TRBD2 (6 bases). The CDR3 has 11 residues. Germline loops: CDR1 DFQATT, CDR2 SNEGSKA (reference sequence). Trimming took 3 bases from V and 6 from J, leaving 6 bases between them. Here the CDR3 DNA reads TGCAGTGCTAGGACTAGCAATGAGCAGTTCTTC. Translating it yields CSARTSNEQFF.

In this sample, this clone turned up once. The gene calls are TRBV7-2 and TRBJ2-2; tentative D call: TRBD2 (6 bases). Trimming took off 4 bases at V and 1 base at J, with 7 bases between the two ends. Germline V lookup: CDR1 SGHTA, CDR2 FQGNSA. This CDR3 is 14 amino acids long. The CDR3 region has the DNA TGTGCCAGCAGCTCGACTAGGAACACCGGGGAGCTGTTTTTT. Amino acid sequence: CASSSTRNTGELFF.

J is TRBJ1-4 and V is TRBV15; D is ambiguous. There are 16 residues in the CDR3. Germline V gene lookup returns CDR1 LNHNV and CDR2 YYDKDF (reference sequence). Trimming shortened V by 5 bases and J by 2 bases, and 15 bases separated the two germline ends. The CDR3 coding sequence is TGTGCCACCAGCGCCGCCCCCGCAGTTACTAATGAAAAACTGTTTTTT. Its protein is CATSAAPAVTNEKLFF.

The chain joins TRBV18 to TRBJ2-7; possible D gene TRBD2, 5 bases. Trimming removed 3 bases from V and 3 bases from J, with 15 bases in between. Germline V lookup: CDR1 KGHSH, CDR2 LQKENI. The CDR3 spans 15 residues. The CDR3 spells CASSPGGGLVYEQYF. The CDR3 DNA is TGTGCCAGCTCACCGGGTGGAGGACTGGTCTACGAGCAGTACTTC.

The chain combines TRBV19 with TRBJ2-7; no firm D call. Germline CDR1 is LNHDA and CDR2 is SQIVND (reference sequence). V dropped 5 bases and J dropped 3 bases, with 17 bases sitting between them. The CDR3 runs 15 residues. The CDR3 sequence is CASSLFFGLSYEQYF. The CDR3 DNA reads as TGTGCCAGTAGTCTTTTTTTCGGGCTCAGCTACGAGCAGTACTTC.

The chain has TRBV10-3 and TRBJ2-2; TRBD1 matches 11 bases. CDR3 length equals 15 residues. Germline lookup yields CDR1 ENHRY and CDR2 SYGVKD. Losses at the gene ends were 6 bases for V and 7 bases for J; bases not matched to a gene: 7. The CDR3 DNA reads as TGTGCCATCAGCCTGGACAGGGGGCGGCTCGGGGAGCTGTTTTTT. It yields the protein CAISLDRGRLGELFF.

The chain is built from TRBV13 and TRBJ2-3; 11 bases match TRBD2. CDR1 and CDR2 (germline): PRHDT, FYEKMQ (reference sequence). V dropped 3 bases and J dropped 4; count of bases not matched to a gene: 9. CDR3 size: 17 residues. The CDR3 here is CASSFRRGLAEADTQYF. The CDR3 nucleotides are TGTGCCAGCAGCTTTAGGCGGGGACTAGCGGAGGCAGATACGCAGTATTTT.

The genes are TRBV19 and TRBJ2-2; 8 bases are shared with TRBD1. The J segment lost 8 bases and the V segment lost 7 bases, leaving 12 bases of the junction unmatched. Germline CDR1 is LNHDA and CDR2 is SQIVND (reference sequence). The CDR3 loop spans 15 amino acids. The CDR3 is CASKTVTGALGELFF. The CDR3 bases are TGTGCCAGTAAGACTGTGACAGGGGCGTTGGGGGAGCTGTTTTTT.

This rearrangement joins TRBV7-3 to TRBJ1-5; D is ambiguous. CDR3 size: 13 residues. Germline-derived CDR1 and CDR2 are SGHTA and FQGTGA. Trimming left V 0 bases short and J 7 bases short, with 7 bases between. The CDR3 reads CASSLTVDQPQHF. The CDR3 DNA is TGTGCCAGCAGCTTAACGGTTGACCAGCCCCAGCATTTT.

This rearrangement joins TRBV5-1 to TRBJ2-1; D gene unclear. CDR3 length equals 13 residues. Trimming stripped 0 bases from V and 5 bases from J, with 6 bases between. The germline V gene encodes CDR1 SGHRS and CDR2 YFSETQ. The CDR3 here is CASSLGRHNEQFF. CDR3 in DNA: TGCGCCAGCAGCTTGGGCAGGCACAATGAGCAGTTCTTC. The variable domain in full, completed from reference TRBV5-1 and TRBJ2-1, reads KAGVTQTPRYLIKTRGQQVTLSCSPISGHRSVSWYQQTPGQGLQFLFEYFSETQRNKGNFPGRFSGRQFSNSRSEMNVSTLELGDSALYLCASSLGRHNEQFFGPGTRLTVL.

The chain has TRBV12-3 or TRBV12-4 and TRBJ2-7; 7 bases align to TRBD1. Trimming cost V 10 bases and J 2 bases; bases outside gene matches: 2. The CDR3 has 11 residues. The CDR3 reads CATGTAYEQYF. The DNA for the CDR3 is TGTGCCACTGGGACAGCCTACGAGCAGTACTTC.

The gene calls are TRBV5-6 and TRBJ2-3; perhaps TRBD1 as D (6 bases). Germline V CDR1 and CDR2: SGHDT, YYEEEE. Trimming removed 4 bases from V and 2 bases from J, with 11 bases in between. The CDR3 covers 14 residues. CDR3 residues: CASSKGQSTDTQYF. The CDR3 DNA reads TGTGCCAGCAGCAAAGGACAGTCCACAGATACGCAGTATTTT.

The chain couples TRBV6-1 to TRBJ1-6; TRBD1 aligns across 8 bases. The CDR3 consists of 13 residues. Germline CDR1 reads MNHNS; CDR2 reads SASEGT. With 2 bases clipped from V and 14 bases from J, the junction kept 5 bases outside the gene matches. The CDR3 DNA is TGTGCCAGCAGTGAACACAGGGGGGCTACCCTCCACTTT. Translated: CASSEHRGATLHF.

This chain connects TRBV5-1 to TRBJ2-2, with D perhaps TRBD2 (6 bases). CDR3 length: 15 residues. Germline V gene sequence: CDR1 SGHRS, CDR2 YFSETQ. V was trimmed by 4 bases and J by 4 bases, leaving 14 bases between them. This CDR3 is CASSPGGGATGELFF. CDR3 DNA sequence: TGCGCCAGCAGCCCCGGAGGAGGGGCCACCGGGGAGCTGTTTTTT.

The rearrangement uses TRBV27 and TRBJ1-2; D may be TRBD1 (6 bases). This CDR3 has 13 amino acids. Deletions cut 7 bases from V and 8 bases from J, with 17 bases between. Per the germline V gene, CDR1 is MNHEY and CDR2 is SMNVEV (reference sequence). The CDR3: CASKPEGGSGYTF. The DNA of the CDR3 is TGTGCCAGCAAACCCGAGGGGGGCTCGGGCTACACCTTC.